Listed below are T cell receptor beta chains from one sample, sequenced in a study of breast tumors, draining lymph nodes, adjacent tissues. Via MiXCR, TCRdb re-called the multiplex PCR reads, giving one row per CDR3 protein. The data contain approximately 190,000 distinct CDR3 sequences, around 29% of them singletons. Sample: axillary lymph node tissue. These receptors were taken from a female donor with breast cancer. Some clones in this sample may be carry-over from other donors' samples. Both conserved end residues are part of each CDR3. The D gene is left open where the match is weak. Clone size appears in some rows only: once, few, many, or a class for an expanded clone.

TRBD2 | TRBJ2-3 | TRBV9 | . | CASSLEISGGAADTQYF | TGTGCCAGCAGCCTCGAGATTAGCGGGGGGGCAGCAGATACGCAGTATTTT
. | TRBJ1-4 | TRBV19 | . | CARTRDGSNEKLFF | TGTGCCAGAACGAGGGATGGGTCTAATGAAAAACTGTTTTTT
. | TRBJ1-4 | TRBV5-6 | many | CASSLFGLEGEKLFF | TGTGCCAGCAGCTTGTTCGGACTCGAGGGTGAAAAACTGTTTTTT
TRBD1 | TRBJ1-2 | TRBV18 | many | CASSPVGQGDYGYTF | TGTGCCAGCTCACCCGTCGGACAGGGTGACTATGGCTACACCTTC
. | TRBJ1-6 | TRBV6-2/TRBV6-3 | . | CAGTRDGNSPLHF | TGTGCCGGCACCCGGGACGGCAATTCACCCCTCCACTTT
TRBD2 | TRBJ2-7 | TRBV6-6 | . | CASSPQGTSRYEQYF | TGTGCCAGCAGTCCCCAGGGGACTAGCCGCTACGAGCAGTACTTC
. | TRBJ1-5 | TRBV19 | . | CASSIGGFSNQPQHF | TGTGCCAGTAGTATAGGAGGATTTAGCAATCAGCCCCAGCATTTT
. | TRBJ1-2 | TRBV5-1 | . | CASSSAGDDDYTF | TGCGCCAGCAGCTCGGCGGGGGATGACGACTACACCTTC
TRBD1 | TRBJ2-3 | TRBV15 | . | CATSSSGQGLTDTQYF | TGTGCCACCAGCAGTTCCGGACAGGGGCTCACAGATACGCAGTATTTT
. | TRBJ2-1 | TRBV20-1 | many | CSARAVSAIAQFF | TGCAGTGCTAGAGCGGTGAGCGCTATAGCGCAGTTCTTC
TRBD1 | TRBJ1-5 | TRBV14 | . | CASSQDSRTGGQPQHF | TGTGCCAGCAGCCAAGATTCCCGGACAGGCGGTCAGCCCCAGCATTTT
. | TRBJ1-6 | TRBV7-2 | . | CASSFTALGYNSPLHF | TGTGCCAGCAGCTTCACGGCGCTGGGGTATAATTCACCCCTCCACTTT
TRBD2 | TRBJ2-1 | TRBV9 | many | CASGTSPYHEQFF | TGTGCCAGCGGGACTAGCCCTTACCATGAGCAGTTCTTC
. | TRBJ2-1 | TRBV5-1 | few | CASSLGATGQTLYNEQFF | TGCGCCAGCAGCTTGGGAGCGACAGGACAAACCCTCTACAATGAGCAGTTCTTC
TRBD1 | TRBJ1-4 | TRBV20-1 | many | CSARAGTGNEKLFF | TGCAGTGCTAGGGCCGGGACAGGGAATGAAAAACTGTTTTTT
. | TRBJ2-3 | TRBV4-1 | few | CASSQDRARVDAQYF | TGCGCCAGCAGCCAAGATAGGGCGAGGGTAGATGCGCAGTATTTT
TRBD1 | TRBJ1-3 | TRBV30 | many | CAWSVPTGGFGNTIYF | TGTGCCTGGAGTGTACCGACAGGGGGCTTTGGAAACACCATATATTTT
. | TRBJ1-3 | TRBV30 | . | CAGGADLSGSTIYF | TGTGCCGGAGGGGCCGACCTCTCTGGAAGCACCATATATTTT
. | TRBJ1-2 | TRBV5-6 | . | CASSQDYDYGYTF | TGTGCCAGCAGCCAAGATTATGACTATGGCTACACCTTC
TRBD1 | TRBJ1-6 | TRBV7-3 | . | CASSQEEGQTDSPLHF | TGTGCCAGCAGCCAAGAAGAGGGACAGACCGATTCGCCCCTCCACTTT
. | TRBJ2-5 | TRBV20-1 | many | CSATRTGKETQYF | TGCAGTGCTACTCGGACGGGGAAAGAGACCCAGTACTTC
TRBD2 | TRBJ2-3 | TRBV20-1 | many | CSAGTGLAGEVGTDTQYF | TGCAGTGCTGGTACGGGACTAGCGGGAGAAGTTGGCACAGATACGCAGTATTTT
TRBD2 | TRBJ2-1 | TRBV20-1 | . | CSARGGTSGGGEQFF | TGCAGTGCTAGAGGAGGGACTAGCGGGGGTGGGGAGCAGTTCTTC
. | TRBJ2-7 | TRBV5-1 | many | CASSLGPQFSSYEQYF | TGCGCCAGCAGCTTGGGCCCTCAATTTAGCTCCTACGAGCAGTACTTC
TRBD1 | TRBJ2-3 | TRBV24-1 | many | CATRGTGTDTQYF | TGTGCCACCAGAGGGACAGGCACAGATACGCAGTATTTT
. | TRBJ2-3 | TRBV5-6 | many | CASNLWTPRGTDTQYF | TGTGCCAGCAACCTATGGACGCCGCGCGGAACAGATACGCAGTATTTT
TRBD2 | TRBJ2-1 | TRBV11-2 | few | CASSSRRPLAGGLFYSYNEQFF | TGTGCCAGCAGCTCCAGAAGGCCCTTAGCGGGAGGGCTCTTTTACTCCTACAATGAGCAGTTCTTC
. | TRBJ1-2 | TRBV6-1 | . | CASSQFGSHYGYTF | TGTGCCAGCAGTCAATTTGGCAGCCACTATGGCTACACCTTC
TRBD2 | TRBJ2-5 | TRBV20-1 | many | CSARDPAGDGETQYF | TGCAGTGCTAGAGATCCAGCGGGGGACGGGGAGACCCAGTACTTC
. | TRBJ1-2 | TRBV18 | many | CASSPRPGDGYTF | TGTGCCAGCTCGCCCAGGCCCGGGGACGGCTACACCTTC
TRBD1 | TRBJ2-3 | TRBV29-1 | . | CSGRAGGFTDTQYF | TGCAGCGGCCGGGCAGGGGGCTTCACAGATACGCAGTATTTT
TRBD1 | TRBJ1-2 | TRBV18 | . | CASSPRQGDNYGYTF | TGTGCCAGCTCACCTAGGCAGGGGGATAACTATGGCTACACCTTC
TRBD2 | TRBJ2-7 | TRBV5-8 | many | CASSRGVGPKSHGQYF | TGTGCCAGCAGCCGGGGGGTAGGGCCGAAGAGCCACGGGCAGTACTTC
. | TRBJ1-4 | TRBV6-5 | . | CASGSLAVPSYNEKLFF | TGTGCCAGCGGTTCACTAGCGGTACCCTCCTACAATGAAAAACTGTTTTTT
. | TRBJ2-1 | TRBV2 | many | CASRGDSTYNEQFF | TGTGCCAGCCGCGGGGACTCTACCTACAATGAGCAGTTCTTC
. | TRBJ1-5 | TRBV28 | . | CASNKGVQPQHF | TGTGCCAGCAATAAAGGAGTTCAGCCCCAGCATTTT
. | TRBJ1-1 | TRBV13 | once | CASSLRQGTEAFF | TGTGCCAGCAGCCTTCGGCAGGGCACTGAAGCTTTCTTT
TRBD2 | TRBJ2-2 | TRBV6-1 | many | CATASGGPHTGELFF | TGTGCCACGGCTAGCGGGGGGCCGCACACCGGGGAGCTGTTTTTT
. | TRBJ1-2 | TRBV7-9 | . | CASSDVGDYGYTF | TGTGCCAGCAGTGACGTAGGGGACTATGGCTACACCTTC
TRBD1 | TRBJ1-4 | TRBV6-5 | few | CASSRMTGGGEKLFF | TGTGCCAGCAGTAGAATGACAGGGGGCGGTGAAAAACTGTTTTTT
. | TRBJ2-7 | TRBV7-8 | many | CASSLGRFEQYF | TGTGCCAGCAGCTTGGGACGGTTCGAGCAGTACTTC
TRBD1 | TRBJ1-6 | TRBV12-3/TRBV12-4 | few | CASSPGTANSSLHF | TGTGCCAGCAGTCCTGGGACAGCCAATTCATCCCTCCACTTT
. | TRBJ2-2 | TRBV5-4 | few | CASSLEGSTGELFF | TGTGCCAGCAGCTTGGAAGGGTCCACCGGGGAGCTGTTTTTT
TRBD1 | TRBJ1-4 | TRBV19 | many | CASNPGTGDFEKLFF | TGTGCCAGTAACCCAGGGACAGGGGATTTCGAAAAACTGTTTTTT
TRBD1 | TRBJ2-1 | TRBV5-1 | many | CASSPKPTGGGPYNEQFF | TGCGCCAGCAGCCCCAAACCCACAGGGGGAGGCCCCTACAATGAGCAGTTCTTC
TRBD1 | TRBJ2-3 | TRBV19 | many | CASSGNLGQGGTDTQYF | TGTGCCAGTAGTGGCAACCTAGGACAGGGAGGCACAGATACGCAGTATTTT
. | TRBJ2-1 | TRBV20-1 | many | CSAQFGRVLSYNEQFF | TGCAGTGCCCAGTTTGGGCGGGTCCTCTCCTACAATGAGCAGTTCTTC